This passage covers 30 T cell receptor beta chains from one sample sequenced in a study of T cells in Graves' hyperthyroidism and ophthalmopathy. TCR beta CDR3 region amplification was performed from RNA transcripts. HTBI primers drove first-round RT-PCR of the TCR CDR3. TCRdb re-analysed the multiplex PCR reads in MiXCR, keeping a single row per CDR3 protein. The sample consists of around 350,000 distinct CDR3 sequences, around 13% of them appearing once. The sequencing sample was made of blood. The receptors here all came from a woman aged 25 to 39 with Graves' ophthalmopathy.

This clonotype occurred many times. This chain uses TRBV11-3 with TRBJ2-1; D is unclear. Trimming removed 5 bases from V and 0 bases from J, with 14 bases in between. This CDR3 has 16 amino acids. CDR1 and CDR2 from the germline V gene are SGHNT and YENEEA. The CDR3 loop is CASSPRLAFSYNEQFF. The DNA for the CDR3 is TGTGCCAGCAGCCCGAGATTGGCATTCTCCTACAATGAGCAGTTCTTC.

This clonotype has more than one count but fewer than ten. Mismatch with germline at one junction end may stem from a read error. The chain joins TRBV9 to TRBJ1-2; 9 positions agree with TRBD1. There are 17 residues in the CDR3. CDR1 and CDR2 (germline): SGDLS, YYNGEE. The CDR3 DNA is TGTGCCAGCAGCGCAAACGTAGACAGGGGGTTTTTCTATGACTACACCTTC. Residues: CASSANVDRGFFYDYTF.

The rearrangement uses TRBV6-2 or TRBV6-3 and TRBJ2-3; D perhaps matches TRBD2 (6 bases). Trimming removed 3 bases at V and 5 bases at J, with 12 bases between. This CDR3 is built from 14 residues. The germline V gene has CDR1 MNHEY and CDR2 SVGEGT. In nucleotides, the CDR3 is TGTGCCAGCAGTTATTCGGGGGATTTAGATACGCAGTATTTT. Its protein product is CASSYSGDLDTQYF.

The chain couples TRBV25-1 to TRBJ2-1; 8 bases are shared with TRBD2. There are 13 residues in the CDR3. V gave up 4 bases and J gave up 6 bases; unmatched junction bases: 2. Germline loops: CDR1 MGHDK, CDR2 SYGVNS. The CDR3 reads CASSVGLGNEQFF. In DNA, the CDR3 is TGTGCCAGCAGTGTGGGACTAGGCAATGAGCAGTTCTTC.

In this sample, this clonotype turned up a few times. V and J are TRBV15 and TRBJ1-3; D might be TRBD1 (6 bases). CDR1 is LNHNV and CDR2 is YYDKDF in the germline V gene (reference sequence). V gave up 3 bases and J gave up 0 bases, with 6 bases separating them. The CDR3 is 14 amino acids. For the CDR3, the DNA is TGTGCCACCAGCAGGGACAGCTCTGGAAACACCATATATTTT. Its protein is CATSRDSSGNTIYF.

This clonotype was recorded at least ten times. In DNA, the CDR3 is TGTGCCAGCGGGGGGGCCTACGGGCAAAGCACAGATACGCAGTATTTT. Its translation is CASGGAYGQSTDTQYF. The V gene is TRBV2, the J gene TRBJ2-3; weak D call: TRBD2 (7 bases). CDR1 SNHLY and CDR2 FYNNEI come from the germline V gene. The CDR3 totals 16 residues. Trimming shortened V by 8 bases and J by 0 bases, and 18 bases separated the two germline ends.

This clonotype has ten or more counts. The chain carries TRBV20-1 and TRBJ1-2; TRBD1 is a possible D gene (5 bases). This CDR3 is 12 amino acids long. Germline loops: CDR1 DFQATT, CDR2 SNEGSKA (reference sequence). Trimming shortened V by 3 bases and J by 4 bases, and 9 bases separated the two germline ends. The CDR3 DNA follows: TGCAGTGCTAGCAGGGAAACCTATGGCTACACCTTC. Its translation: CSASRETYGYTF.

This clonotype was found many times. The V and J genes are TRBV7-6 and TRBJ2-7; D uncertain. V gave up 1 base and J gave up 2 bases, with 12 bases separating them. This CDR3 is built from 15 residues. Germline assignment: CDR1 SGHVS and CDR2 FNYEAQ. CDR3: CASSLEQAPTYEQYF. In DNA form, the CDR3 reads TGTGCCAGCAGCTTAGAGCAGGCTCCGACCTACGAGCAGTACTTC.

There are many counts of this clonotype. The V and J genes are TRBV7-2 and TRBJ2-5; D unclear. V was clipped by 2 bases and J by 5 bases, with 15 bases between them. The CDR3 is made up of 15 amino acids. CDR1 is SGHTA and CDR2 is FQGNSA in the germline V gene. The CDR3, as DNA: TGTGCCAGCAGCTTATCCCGCCTCGGCGCGGAGACCCAGTACTTC. Translating gives CASSLSRLGAETQYF.

This chain links TRBV11-3 with TRBJ2-5; D possibly corresponds to TRBD2 (6 bases). The CDR3 loop spans 16 amino acids. Trimming pared 5 bases from V and 0 bases from J, leaving 16 bases between. CDR1 is SGHNT and CDR2 is YENEEA in the germline V gene. The CDR3 spells CASSPGTEGYQETQYF. The DNA for the CDR3 is TGTGCCAGCAGCCCCGGGACGGAGGGCTACCAAGAGACCCAGTACTTC.

This clonotype was seen repeatedly, ten times or more. The chain carries TRBV20-1 and TRBJ2-1, with 10 bases matching TRBD2. This CDR3 region has 15 residues. Germline loops: CDR1 DFQATT, CDR2 SNEGSKA (reference sequence). Trimming cost V 6 bases and J 8 bases; bases outside gene matches: 13. The DNA for the CDR3 is TGCAGTGCAGAGACTAGCGGGTTTCCGATCGATGAGCAGTTCTTC. This sequence encodes CSAETSGFPIDEQFF.

This clonotype occurred many times. The chain links TRBV18 to TRBJ2-7; 10 bases are a match to TRBD1. V gave up 5 bases and J gave up 4 bases; unmatched junction bases: 11. CDR3 size: 16 residues. The germline V gene has CDR1 KGHSH and CDR2 LQKENI. In DNA form, the CDR3 reads TGTGCCAGCTCATCTAGGACAGGGGGGAATCCTTACGAGCAGTACTTC. This encodes CASSSRTGGNPYEQYF.

This clonotype was seen a few times. J is TRBJ2-1 and V is TRBV10-3, with 8 bases aligning to TRBD1. The CDR3 contains 15 residues. CDR1 is ENHRY and CDR2 is SYGVKD in the germline V gene. Germline trimming cut 2 bases from V and 8 bases from J; bases unmatched to any gene: 8. The CDR3 loop is CAISEGDRPFDEQFF. The CDR3 bases are TGTGCCATCAGTGAGGGGGACAGGCCTTTCGATGAGCAGTTCTTC.

The V call is TRBV30, the J call TRBJ1-1, with D possibly TRBD1 on 6 matching bases. Germline V gene data show CDR1 as GTSNPN and CDR2 as SVGIG (reference sequence). The CDR3 spans 10 residues. The V gene lost 8 bases and the J gene lost 6 bases, with 10 bases spanning the gap. The CDR3 is CAQGFAEAFF. CDR3 DNA sequence: TGTGCCCAGGGGTTCGCTGAAGCTTTCTTT.

The chain is built from TRBV19 and TRBJ2-3, with D possibly being TRBD2 (6 bases). V lost 3 bases and J lost 0, with 10 bases in between. This CDR3 spans 15 amino acids. From germline, CDR1 is LNHDA and CDR2 SQIVND (reference sequence). The CDR3 loop is CASSIDSGSTDTQYF. CDR3 bases: TGTGCCAGTAGTATTGATAGCGGAAGCACAGATACGCAGTATTTT.

This clonotype came up a few times. J is TRBJ2-7 and V is TRBV24-1; D may be TRBD2 (7 bases). The germline CDR1 and CDR2 sequences are KGHDR and SFDVKD. CDR3 size: 16 residues. Trimming removed 2 bases at V and 0 bases at J, with 13 bases between. The CDR3 loop is CATSDSAGASSYEQYF. CDR3 in DNA: TGTGCCACCAGTGATTCCGCGGGGGCGAGCTCCTACGAGCAGTACTTC.

This clonotype appeared many times. This chain uses TRBV28 with TRBJ2-1, with D possibly called TRBD1 or TRBD2 (6 bases each). CDR1 is MDHEN and CDR2 is SYDVKM in the germline V gene. The germline V and J ends were trimmed by 6 bases and 8 bases, with 14 bases remaining between them. The CDR3 contains 13 residues. CDR3 region: CASSRGRGDEQFF. In nucleotides, the CDR3 is TGTGCCAGCAGCCGGGGGCGCGGAGATGAGCAGTTCTTC.

Many counts were recorded for this clonotype. The rearrangement joins TRBV6-5 to TRBJ2-7; D gene unclear. V was cut by 0 bases and J by 5 bases, with 11 bases left in between. This CDR3 region has 14 residues. The V gene's germline CDR1 is MNHEY and CDR2 SVGAGI. The CDR3 sequence is CASSYSRVLHEQYF. CDR3 DNA: TGTGCCAGCAGTTACTCGCGAGTGCTTCACGAGCAGTACTTC.

This clonotype has at least ten counts. The CDR3 DNA follows: TGTGCCAGCAGAATGTCGTTGATACTGAATGAGCAGTTCTTC. It is translated as CASRMSLILNEQFF. The gene calls are TRBV5-5 and TRBJ2-1; D uncertain. V lost 5 bases, J lost 7 bases, and 16 bases lay in between. Germline V lookup: CDR1 SGHKS, CDR2 YYEKEE (reference sequence). The length of the CDR3 is 14 residues.

This clonotype was seen many times. The chain combines TRBV5-1 with TRBJ1-1; no reliable D call. This CDR3 contains 13 residues. In germline, CDR1 is SGHRS, CDR2 YFSETQ. With 5 bases removed from V and 0 bases from J, the gap between germline ends came to 8 bases. This chain's CDR3 is CASREIMNTEAFF. DNA of the CDR3: TGCGCCAGCAGGGAGATCATGAACACTGAAGCTTTCTTT.

In its sample, this clonotype was seen a few times. This chain uses TRBV12-3 or TRBV12-4 with TRBJ1-6; a weak D match, TRBD1 (5 bases). The CDR3 has 15 residues. V lost 3 bases to trimming and J lost 8 bases, with 14 bases between them. The CDR3 here is CASSFTAGLYSPLHF. CDR3 bases: TGTGCCAGCAGTTTCACGGCAGGGTTGTATTCACCCCTCCACTTT.

The chain recombines TRBV9 with TRBJ1-2; 10 bases fit TRBD1. The CDR3 totals 15 residues. Germline lookup yields CDR1 SGDLS and CDR2 YYNGEE. Trimming cost V 4 bases and J 8 bases; bases outside gene matches: 11. CDR3 in amino acids: CASSPRQGAVGGYTF. CDR3 coding DNA: TGTGCCAGCAGCCCGAGACAGGGGGCTGTGGGCGGCTACACCTTC.

This clonotype has more than one count but fewer than ten. The chain combines TRBV6-2 or TRBV6-3 with TRBJ2-7, with a tentative D call TRBD1 (6 bases). Trimming removed 6 bases from V and 6 bases from J, with 15 bases in between. Germline V CDR1 and CDR2: MNHEY, SVGEGT. The CDR3 runs to 13 residues. The CDR3: CASSYSTQGEQYF. DNA of the CDR3: TGTGCCAGCAGCTACAGTACACAGGGCGAGCAGTACTTC.

The chain combines TRBV20-1 with TRBJ1-5; TRBD1 matches at 11 bases. V trimming: 3 bases; J trimming: 7 bases; junction bases outside the gene matches: 5. CDR1 is DFQATT, CDR2 SNEGSKA, per germline (reference sequence). The CDR3 totals 14 residues. CDR3 bases: TGCAGTGCTAGGTCCGGGACAGGGGGGCAGCCCCAGCATTTT. This translates into CSARSGTGGQPQHF.

This clonotype was seen at least ten times. The CDR3 DNA follows: TGTGCCAGCGAGTGGGATAATGAAAAACTGTTTTTT. Protein: CASEWDNEKLFF. V and J are TRBV2 and TRBJ1-4, with unresolved D. The CDR3 is 12 residues long. V was pared by 8 bases and J by 4 bases, with 8 bases between. Germline assignment: CDR1 SNHLY and CDR2 FYNNEI.

There are a few counts of this clonotype. This rearrangement joins TRBV7-9 to TRBJ2-5; D not resolved. This CDR3 contains 16 residues. The germline V gene encodes CDR1 SEHNR and CDR2 FQNEAQ (reference sequence). Trimming took off 3 bases at V and 7 bases at J, with 21 bases between the two ends. The CDR3 DNA sequence: TGTGCCAGCAGCTTGGTTGTTAGACCATACCCGATGACCCAGTACTTC. Translation: CASSLVVRPYPMTQYF. Using reference TRBV7-9 and TRBJ2-5 for the parts outside the CDR3, the full variable domain is DTGVSQNPRHKITKRGQNVTFRCDPISEHNRLYWYRQTLGQGPEFLTYFQNEAQLEKSRLLSDRFSAERPKGSFSTLEIQRTEQGDSAMYLCASSLVVRPYPMTQYFGPGTRLLVL.

This clonotype was observed a few times. The chain links TRBV6-6 to TRBJ2-7, with a weak D call TRBD1 (6 bases). V lost 2 bases and J 6 bases, leaving 8 bases between the germline ends. The V gene's germline CDR1 is MNHNY and CDR2 SVGAGI (reference sequence). The CDR3 is 12 amino acids. The CDR3 here is CASSYTGREQYF. In nucleotides, the CDR3 is TGTGCCAGCAGTTACACAGGGCGCGAGCAGTACTTC.

This clonotype was counted ten times or more. The chain uses TRBV14 and TRBJ2-7, with a weak D call TRBD1 (6 bases). The CDR3 is 14 residues long. The germline V gene has CDR1 SGHDN and CDR2 FVKESK. The V and J ends lost 6 bases and 3 bases respectively, with 15 bases between them. The CDR3 spells CASRPTGKDYEQYF. CDR3 bases: TGTGCCAGCAGACCAACAGGGAAAGACTACGAGCAGTACTTC.

This clonotype was seen ten or more times. The genes are TRBV20-1 and TRBJ2-7, with TRBD1 identical over 10 bases. This CDR3 is 14 amino acids long. Germline trimming cut 0 bases from V and 4 bases from J; bases unmatched to any gene: 3. Germline V gene lookup returns CDR1 DFQATT and CDR2 SNEGSKA (reference sequence). CDR3: CSARDGTGVYEQYF. In nucleotides, the CDR3 is TGCAGTGCTAGAGATGGGACAGGGGTTTACGAGCAGTACTTC.

This chain uses TRBV7-2 with TRBJ2-7; D not resolved. Looked up from germline, CDR1 is SGHTA and CDR2 is FQGNSA. Trimming stripped 5 bases from V and 0 bases from J, with 14 bases between. This CDR3 contains 15 residues. CDR3 residues: CASSLRPPSSYEQYF. The CDR3 DNA is TGTGCCAGCAGCCTTAGACCGCCGAGCTCCTACGAGCAGTACTTC. The full variable domain, with the rest looked up from reference TRBV7-2 and TRBJ2-7, is GAGVSQSPSNKVTEKGKDVELRCDPISGHTALYWYRQSLGQGLEFLIYFQGNSAPDKSGLPSDRFSAERTGGSVSTLTIQRTQQEDSAVYLCASSLRPPSSYEQYFGPGTRLTVT.